This T cell receptor beta chain was observed in a study of identical twins. This CDR3 spans 14 amino acids. Looked up from germline, CDR1 is MGHDK and CDR2 is SYGVNS. Between the trimmed V and J ends, which lost 3 bases and 8 bases, there was a span of 14 bases. Study-level results: Invariant MAIT and iNKT cells may have partly biased zero-insertion analyses. The abundant beta clonotypes from cord blood had fewer insertions, and memory repertoires had none of this.

A universal primer site was added by template switching, and unique molecular identifiers were carried by the cDNA. TCRdb itself ran the 5' RACE reads through MiXCR, one entry per CDR3 protein. The sample lists 550,000 to 800,000 distinct CDR3 sequences; around 7.5% were seen once. In this sample, this clonotype turned up a few times. The antigen is not known. These data also formed part of another study, on yellow fever vaccine responses in identical twins. From that study: Vaccine T cell responses of twins reportedly seemed partly convergent and partly personalized.

Material: PBMCs. V gene TRBV25-1 combines with J gene TRBJ1-3; D is undetermined. The receptor comes from a woman aged 18-35 years in good health. CDR3 nucleotide sequence: TGTGCCAGCAGTGACTTAATCGAGGTAGACACCATATATTTT. This encodes CASSDLIEVDTIYF.